One T cell receptor beta chain is described in this entry. The antigen remains undetermined. The CDR3 extends 3 residues past the end of the read, so its final part is completed from the germline J gene. Germline V gives CDR1 LNHDA, CDR2 SQIVND (reference sequence). CDR3 length equals 14 residues. This record comes from a study of T cells in women clearing cervical HPV infection. Study overall: Cases were women with histologically confirmed HPV16-related CIN3 or worse, including a couple of invasive cancers. General study results and limits: Each sample's T-cell count was unknown, possibly confounding richness.

Genomic DNA, averaging approximately 1,200 ng per sample, yielded TCR beta CDR3 via immunoSEQ. Only in-frame clones appear in the TCRdb table, and some are missing; sequencing was by immunoSEQ multiplex PCR. The ten most abundant clones cover roughly 3.6% of a sample with 30,000 or so clones. The source material was blood buffy coat. The chain employs TRBV19 and TRBJ1-2, with D unresolved. This clonotype originated in a woman between 18 and 75 years old with a cervical HPV16 infection that either progressed to CIN3+ or cleared (not recorded which). CDR3 DNA (partial): TGTGCCAGTAGTCTCGGACTAGCGGTAAATGAC. This encodes CASSLGLAVND. The whole CDR3 is CASSLGLAVNDYTF.